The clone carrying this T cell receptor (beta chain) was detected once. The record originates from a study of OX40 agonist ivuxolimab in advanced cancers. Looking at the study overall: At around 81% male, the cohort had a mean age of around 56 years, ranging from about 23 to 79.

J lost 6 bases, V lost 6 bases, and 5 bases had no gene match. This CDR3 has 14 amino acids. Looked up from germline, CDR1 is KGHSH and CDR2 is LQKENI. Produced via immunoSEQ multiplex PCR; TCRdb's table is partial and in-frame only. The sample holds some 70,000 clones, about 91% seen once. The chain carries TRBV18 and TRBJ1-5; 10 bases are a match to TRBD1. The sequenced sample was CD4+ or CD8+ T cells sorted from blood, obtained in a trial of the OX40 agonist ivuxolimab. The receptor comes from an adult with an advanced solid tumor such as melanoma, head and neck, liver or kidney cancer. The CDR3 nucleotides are TGTGCCAGCTCCCTTGGACAGGGGGGTCAGCCCCAGCATTTT. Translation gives CASSLGQGGQPQHF.